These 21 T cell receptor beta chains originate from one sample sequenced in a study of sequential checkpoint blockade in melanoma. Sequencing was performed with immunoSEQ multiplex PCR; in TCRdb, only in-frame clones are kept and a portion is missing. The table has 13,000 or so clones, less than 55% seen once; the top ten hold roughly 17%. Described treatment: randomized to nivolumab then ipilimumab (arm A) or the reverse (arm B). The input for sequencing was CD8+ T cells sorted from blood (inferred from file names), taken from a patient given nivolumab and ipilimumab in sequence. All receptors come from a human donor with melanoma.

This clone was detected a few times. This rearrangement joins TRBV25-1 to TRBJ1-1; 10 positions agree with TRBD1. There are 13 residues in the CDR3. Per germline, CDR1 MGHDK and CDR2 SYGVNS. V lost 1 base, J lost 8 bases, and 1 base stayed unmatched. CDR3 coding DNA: TGTGCCAGCAGTGAATGGACAGGGGGGGAAGCTTTCTTT. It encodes CASSEWTGGEAFF.

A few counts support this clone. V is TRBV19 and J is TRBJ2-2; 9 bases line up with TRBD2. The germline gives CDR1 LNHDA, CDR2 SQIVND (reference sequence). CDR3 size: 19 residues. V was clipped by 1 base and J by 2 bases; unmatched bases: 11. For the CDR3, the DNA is TGTGCCAGTAGTATAGTGGGGCACAGCGGGGGGTCAAACACCGGGGAGCTGTTTTTT. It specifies CASSIVGHSGGSNTGELFF.

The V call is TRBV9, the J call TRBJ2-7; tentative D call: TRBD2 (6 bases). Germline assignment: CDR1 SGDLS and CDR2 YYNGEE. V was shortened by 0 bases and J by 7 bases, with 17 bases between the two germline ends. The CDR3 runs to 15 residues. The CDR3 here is CASSVAGVAEGEQYF. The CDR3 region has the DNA TGTGCCAGCAGCGTAGCTGGTGTAGCGGAGGGGGAGCAGTACTTC.

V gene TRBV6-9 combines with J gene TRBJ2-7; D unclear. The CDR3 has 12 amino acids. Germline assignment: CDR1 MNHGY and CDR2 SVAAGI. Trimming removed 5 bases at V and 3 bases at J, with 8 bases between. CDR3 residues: CASSELDYEQYF. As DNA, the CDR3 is TGTGCCAGCAGTGAACTCGACTACGAGCAGTACTTC.

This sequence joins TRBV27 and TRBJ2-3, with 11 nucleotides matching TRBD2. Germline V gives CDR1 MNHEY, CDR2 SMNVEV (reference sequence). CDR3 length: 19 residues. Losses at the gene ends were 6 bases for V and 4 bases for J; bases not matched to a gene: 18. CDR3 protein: CASSKKGASGRRPPDTQYF. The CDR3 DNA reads TGTGCCAGCAGCAAAAAAGGGGCTAGCGGGAGGCGCCCTCCAGATACGCAGTATTTT.

The CDR3 sequence: CASGLAGPPGTYEQYF. CDR3 DNA sequence: TGTGCCAGCGGGCTAGCGGGACCCCCGGGGACCTACGAGCAGTACTTC. The genes are TRBV6-6 and TRBJ2-5; 9 bases line up with TRBD2. Judging by the DNA end, TRBJ2-7 fits better; the J call may be wrong. Germline lookup yields CDR1 MNHNY and CDR2 SVGAGI (reference sequence). The CDR3 is 16 residues long.

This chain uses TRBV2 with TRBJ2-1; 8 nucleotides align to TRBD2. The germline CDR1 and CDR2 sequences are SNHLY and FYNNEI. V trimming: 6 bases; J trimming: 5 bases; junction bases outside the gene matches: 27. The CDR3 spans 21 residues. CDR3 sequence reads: CASRTSSSGLADTKDNNEQFF. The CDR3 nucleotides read TGTGCCAGCAGAACAAGTTCAAGCGGACTAGCAGACACTAAAGACAACAATGAGCAGTTCTTC.

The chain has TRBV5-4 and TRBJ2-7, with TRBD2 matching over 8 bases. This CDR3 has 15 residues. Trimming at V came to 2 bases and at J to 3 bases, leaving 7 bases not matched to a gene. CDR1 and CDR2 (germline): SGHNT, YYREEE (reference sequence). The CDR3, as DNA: TGTGCCAGCAGCTTAGGGGCGGGAGGAGTCTACGAGCAGTACTTC. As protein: CASSLGAGGVYEQYF.

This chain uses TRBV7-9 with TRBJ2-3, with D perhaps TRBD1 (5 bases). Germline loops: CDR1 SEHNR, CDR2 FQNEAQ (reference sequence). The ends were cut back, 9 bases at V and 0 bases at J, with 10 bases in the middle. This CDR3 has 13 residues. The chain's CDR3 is CASGAPSTDTQYF. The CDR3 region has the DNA TGTGCCAGTGGGGCCCCCAGCACAGATACGCAGTATTTT.

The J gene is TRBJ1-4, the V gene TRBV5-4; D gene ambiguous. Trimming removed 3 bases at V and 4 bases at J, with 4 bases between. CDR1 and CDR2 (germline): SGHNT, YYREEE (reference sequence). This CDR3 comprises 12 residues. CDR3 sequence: CASSSFNEKLFF. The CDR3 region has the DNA TGTGCCAGCAGCTCTTTTAATGAAAAACTGTTTTTT. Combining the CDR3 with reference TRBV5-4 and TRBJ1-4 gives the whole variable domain ETGVTQSPTHLIKTRGQQVTLRCSSQSGHNTVSWYQQALGQGPQFIFQYYREEENGRGNFPPRFSGLQFPNYSSELNVNALELDDSALYLCASSSFNEKLFFGSGTQLSVL.

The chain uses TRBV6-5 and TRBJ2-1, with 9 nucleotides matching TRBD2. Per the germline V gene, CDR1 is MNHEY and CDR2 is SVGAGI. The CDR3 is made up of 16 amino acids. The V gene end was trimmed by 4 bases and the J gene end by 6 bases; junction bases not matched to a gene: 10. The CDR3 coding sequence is TGTGCCAGCAGTTCCACTCTAGCGGGATTAAGCAATGAGCAGTTCTTC. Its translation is CASSSTLAGLSNEQFF.

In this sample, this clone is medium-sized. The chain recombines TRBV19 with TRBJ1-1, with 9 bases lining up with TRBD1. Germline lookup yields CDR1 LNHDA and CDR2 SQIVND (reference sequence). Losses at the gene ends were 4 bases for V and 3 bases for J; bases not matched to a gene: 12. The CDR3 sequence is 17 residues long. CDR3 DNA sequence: TGTGCCAGTAGTAGCTTTACAGGGGGCAGTTTGTACACTGAAGCTTTCTTT. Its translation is CASSSFTGGSLYTEAFF.

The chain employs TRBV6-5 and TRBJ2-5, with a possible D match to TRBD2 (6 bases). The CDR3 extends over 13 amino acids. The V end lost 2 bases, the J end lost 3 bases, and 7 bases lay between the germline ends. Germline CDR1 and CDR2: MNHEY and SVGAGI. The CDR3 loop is CASSYGGEETQYF. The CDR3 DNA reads TGTGCCAGCAGTTACGGCGGGGAAGAGACCCAGTACTTC.

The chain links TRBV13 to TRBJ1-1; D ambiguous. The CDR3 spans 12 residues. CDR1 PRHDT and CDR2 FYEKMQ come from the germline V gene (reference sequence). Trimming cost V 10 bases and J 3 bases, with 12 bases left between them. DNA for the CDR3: TGTGCCACCCACACGGGATACACTGAAGCTTTCTTT. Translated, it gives CATHTGYTEAFF. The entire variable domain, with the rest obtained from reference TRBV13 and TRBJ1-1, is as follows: AAGVIQSPRHLIKEKRETATLKCYPIPRHDTVYWYQQGPGQDPQFLISFYEKMQSDKGSIPDRFSAQQFSDYHSELNMSSLELGDSALYFCATHTGYTEAFFGQGTRLTVV.

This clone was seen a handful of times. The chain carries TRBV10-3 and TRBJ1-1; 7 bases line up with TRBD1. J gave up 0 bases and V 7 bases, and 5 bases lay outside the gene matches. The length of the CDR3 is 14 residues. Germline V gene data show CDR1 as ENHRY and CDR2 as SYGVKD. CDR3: CAITKGQLNTEAFF. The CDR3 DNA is TGTGCCATCACTAAGGGACAGTTGAACACTGAAGCTTTCTTT.

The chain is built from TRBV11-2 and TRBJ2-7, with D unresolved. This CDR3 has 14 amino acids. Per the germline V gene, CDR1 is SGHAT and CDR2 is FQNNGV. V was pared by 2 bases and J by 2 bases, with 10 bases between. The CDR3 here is CASSLTTRAYEQYF. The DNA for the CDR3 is TGTGCCAGCAGCTTAACAACACGTGCCTACGAGCAGTACTTC.

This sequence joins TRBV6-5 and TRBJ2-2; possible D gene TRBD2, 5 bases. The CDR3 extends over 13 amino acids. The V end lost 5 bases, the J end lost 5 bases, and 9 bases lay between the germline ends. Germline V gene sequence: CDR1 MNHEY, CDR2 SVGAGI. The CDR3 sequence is CASSTSYTGELFF. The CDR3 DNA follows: TGTGCCAGCAGTACTAGTTATACCGGGGAGCTGTTTTTT.

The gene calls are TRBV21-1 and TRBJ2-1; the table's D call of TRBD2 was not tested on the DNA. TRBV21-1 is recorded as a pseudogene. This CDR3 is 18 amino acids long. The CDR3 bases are TGTGCCAGCAGCATAGATGGACTAGCGGGAGGGCCAGGTAATGAGCAGTTCTTC. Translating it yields CASSIDGLAGGPGNEQFF.

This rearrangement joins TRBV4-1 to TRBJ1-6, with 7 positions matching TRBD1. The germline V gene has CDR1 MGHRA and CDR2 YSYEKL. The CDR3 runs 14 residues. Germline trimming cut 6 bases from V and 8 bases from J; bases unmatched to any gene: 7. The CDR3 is CASSRQGVDSPLHF. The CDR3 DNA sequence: TGCGCCAGCAGTAGACAGGGAGTTGATTCACCCCTCCACTTT.

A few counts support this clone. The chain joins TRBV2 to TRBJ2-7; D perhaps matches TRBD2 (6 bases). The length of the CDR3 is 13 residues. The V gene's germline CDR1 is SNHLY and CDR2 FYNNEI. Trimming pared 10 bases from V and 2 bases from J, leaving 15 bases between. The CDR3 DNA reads TGTGCCACCCTGGGGAGGTCCCCCTACGAGCAGTACTTC. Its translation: CATLGRSPYEQYF.

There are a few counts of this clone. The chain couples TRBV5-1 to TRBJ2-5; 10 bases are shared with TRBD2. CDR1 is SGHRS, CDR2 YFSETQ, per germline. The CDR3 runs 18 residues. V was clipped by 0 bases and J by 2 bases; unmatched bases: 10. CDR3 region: CASSLGGLAGALQETQYF. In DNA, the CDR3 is TGCGCCAGCAGCTTGGGAGGGCTAGCGGGGGCCCTGCAAGAGACCCAGTACTTC.